This entry describes one TCR beta chain. V lost 3 bases and J lost 4; bases outside the gene matches: 9. The CDR3 is 17 amino acids. The germline gives CDR1 LGHDT, CDR2 YNNKEL (reference sequence). The data stem from a study of blood T cell repertoires in COVID-19. Across the whole study: PBMCs, B-cell-depleted T cells, or T cells provided the cDNA or gDNA that made up the material.

As handled by the study authors: Estimates of nucleated cell counts were drawn from the amplification of reference gene primers. Clones were read by immunoSEQ multiplex PCR, and TCRdb kept only the in-frame ones, dropping some. V and J calls plus clone size are reproduced from that table; the DNA served to infer D and trimming. The sample shows some 97,000 clones, just over 90% of them seen only once. The rearrangement links TRBV3-1 (or the pseudogene TRBV3-2) to TRBJ1-3; 10 bases map to TRBD1. The sample taken for sequencing was peripheral blood. This clonotype was obtained from a man aged 45-65 years with acute or convalescent COVID-19. The CDR3 sequence: CASSQQDRGLFGNTIYF. The CDR3 DNA is TGTGCCAGCAGCCAGCAAGACAGGGGGCTCTTCGGAAACACCATATATTTT.